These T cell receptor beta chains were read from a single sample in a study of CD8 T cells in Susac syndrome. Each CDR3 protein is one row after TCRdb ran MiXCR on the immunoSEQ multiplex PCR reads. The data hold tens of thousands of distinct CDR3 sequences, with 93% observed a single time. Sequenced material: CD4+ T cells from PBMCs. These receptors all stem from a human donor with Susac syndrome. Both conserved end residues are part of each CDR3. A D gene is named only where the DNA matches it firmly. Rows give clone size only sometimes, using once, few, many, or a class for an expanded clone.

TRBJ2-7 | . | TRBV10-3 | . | TGTGCCATCAGTGAGTTAGGCGAGCGGTACGAGCAGTACTTC | CAISELGERYEQYF
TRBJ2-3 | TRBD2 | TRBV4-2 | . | TGTGCCAGCAGCCCAAGGGTCCTAGCGGGGCCAAGCGGCACAGATACGCAGTATTTT | CASSPRVLAGPSGTDTQYF
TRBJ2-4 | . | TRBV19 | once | TGTGCCAGTAGTATAGCGGCACTAGCCAAAAACATTCAGTACTTC | CASSIAALAKNIQYF
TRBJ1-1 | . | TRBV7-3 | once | TGTGCCAGCAGCTTATACCCGAACACTGAAGCTTTCTTT | CASSLYPNTEAFF
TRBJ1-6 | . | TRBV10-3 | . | TGTGCCAGCGTCGCCAGCTCCTATAATTCACCCCTCCACTTT | CASVASSYNSPLHF
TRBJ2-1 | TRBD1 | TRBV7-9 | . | TGTGCCAGCAGCTTTTTCGGGACAGGGAGCGGTGAGCAGTTCTTC | CASSFFGTGSGEQFF
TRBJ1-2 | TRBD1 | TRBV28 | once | TGTGCCAGCAGTCTAAGGACAGGGGGCAGGAGCTACACCTTC | CASSLRTGGRSYTF
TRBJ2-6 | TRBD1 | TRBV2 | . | TGTGCCAGCAGCCGGGACAGGGGGCCCTCCGGAACCAACGTCCTGACTTTC | CASSRDRGPSGTNVLTF
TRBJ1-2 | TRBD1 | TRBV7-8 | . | TGTGCCAGCAGCTTCAGGACAGGCTTATCGGATGGCTACACCTTC | CASSFRTGLSDGYTF
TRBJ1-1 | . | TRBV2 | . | TGTGCCAGCAGTGGGTTGGGCACTGAAGCTTTCTTT | CASSGLGTEAFF